Reported below is one T cell receptor (beta chain). Generated by immunoSEQ multiplex PCR, the TCRdb table keeps only in-frame clones and is missing some. Of 60,000 to 90,000 clones in the sample, 80% to 90% were seen once. This specimen belongs to a study of blood T cell repertoires in COVID-19. The CDR3 covers 16 residues. The germline V gene has CDR1 SGHTA and CDR2 FQGNSA. V dropped 8 bases and J dropped 8 bases, with 24 bases sitting between them. The clonotype originates from a woman between 45 and 60 years old with acute or convalescent COVID-19. The chain links TRBV7-2 to TRBJ1-4, with D tentatively TRBD1 (5 bases). The sequenced sample consisted of peripheral blood. CDR3: CASATLGAGLREKLFF. The CDR3 DNA sequence: TGTGCCAGCGCCACCTTAGGGGCCGGGTTGAGAGAAAAACTGTTTTTT.